The rows below give T cell receptor beta chains drawn from one sample of a study of blood T cell repertoires in COVID-19. Sequenced by immunoSEQ multiplex PCR; TCRdb stores in-frame clones only, minus some. This table has approximately 170,000 clones, approximately 87% appearing once. Sequenced: peripheral blood. The origin of the receptors is a woman between 65 and 79 years old with acute or convalescent COVID-19. Each CDR3 is given with its conserved first and last residue. The D gene is left open where the match is weak.

d_gene	v_gene	len	j_gene	CDR3aa	CDR3nt
NA	TRBV19	13	TRBJ2-2	CASSKGVTGELFF	TGTGCCAGTAGTAAAGGGGTCACCGGGGAGCTGTTTTTT
TRBD1	TRBV3-1/TRBV3-2	14	TRBJ1-6	CASSPRDRDSPLHF	TGTGCCAGCAGCCCCCGGGACAGGGATTCACCCCTCCACTTT
TRBD2	TRBV2	16	TRBJ2-3	CASSDGASGGSDTQYF	TGTGCCAGCAGTGATGGGGCTAGCGGGGGCTCAGATACGCAGTATTTT
NA	TRBV6-5	14	TRBJ2-7	CASNTPGNSYEQYF	TGTGCATCCAATACTCCCGGGAACTCCTACGAGCAGTACTTC
NA	TRBV4-3	15	TRBJ2-1	CASSQDGVGYNEQFF	TGCGCCAGCAGCCAGGACGGGGTGGGATACAATGAGCAGTTCTTC
NA	TRBV27	14	TRBJ2-2	CASSPRIVAGELFF	TGTGCCAGCAGCCCTAGGATCGTGGCCGGGGAGCTGTTTTTT
NA	TRBV5-5	16	TRBJ2-1	CASMTGLRFPRGEQFF	TGTGCCAGTATGACAGGTTTGAGGTTTCCCCGGGGCGAGCAGTTCTTC
NA	TRBV19	14	TRBJ2-3	CASSMLTLTDTQYF	TGTGCCAGTAGTATGCTGACTCTCACAGATACGCAGTATTTT
NA	TRBV4-3	14	TRBJ2-2	CASSQDKHTGELFF	TGCGCCAGCAGCCAAGATAAGCACACCGGGGAGCTGTTTTTT
TRBD2	TRBV7-2	16	TRBJ2-3	CASSRGTSGGGGTQYF	TGTGCCAGCAGCCGCGGGACTAGCGGGGGCGGGGGTACGCAGTATTTT
TRBD1	TRBV5-1	17	TRBJ1-3	CASSLGTGTPSGNTIYF	TGCGCCAGCAGCTTGGGGACAGGGACTCCCTCTGGAAACACCATATATTTT
NA	TRBV7-8	12	TRBJ1-5	CASSFPLQPQHF	TGTGCCAGCAGCTTCCCCCTCCAGCCCCAGCATTTT
TRBD1	TRBV5-1	16	TRBJ1-4	CASSTAPGTGGEKLFF	TGCGCCAGCAGCACCGCCCCCGGGACAGGGGGGGAAAAACTGTTTTTT
NA	TRBV30	15	TRBJ1-3	CAWSVLGAPGNTIYF	TGTGCCTGGAGTGTATTGGGGGCTCCTGGAAACACCATATATTTT
TRBD1	TRBV7-9	15	TRBJ1-6	CASSSRTGWDSPLHF	TGTGCCAGCAGCTCCCGGACAGGGTGGGATTCACCCCTCCACTTT
NA	TRBV28	13	TRBJ1-2	CASSQTGLRGYTF	TGTGCCAGCAGTCAAACAGGGTTAAGAGGCTACACCTTC
TRBD1	TRBV7-9	14	TRBJ2-3	CASSFGQGTDTQYF	TGTGCCAGCAGCTTCGGACAGGGCACAGATACGCAGTATTTT
NA	TRBV9	16	TRBJ2-2	CASSVGLAVGTGELFF	TGTGCCAGCAGCGTAGGCCTAGCGGTGGGGACAGGGGAGCTGTTTTTT
TRBD1	TRBV2	13	TRBJ1-5	CASSGQGSQPQHF	TGTGCCAGCAGTGGACAGGGATCGCAGCCCCAGCATTTT
TRBD1	TRBV28	17	TRBJ1-1	CASSLLPGQGAFTEAFF	TGTGCCAGCAGTTTACTTCCGGGACAGGGGGCTTTCACTGAAGCTTTCTTT
NA	TRBV3-1/TRBV3-2	15	TRBJ2-5	CASSQAGVSMETQYF	TGTGCCAGCAGCCAAGCGGGGGTATCAATGGAGACCCAGTACTTC
NA	TRBV18	14	TRBJ1-1	CASSQTGGNTEAFF	TGTGCCAGCTCACAGACGGGGGGGAACACTGAAGCTTTCTTT
NA	TRBV5-1	13	TRBJ2-3	CASSSSFTDTQYF	TGCGCCAGCAGCTCCTCCTTTACAGATACGCAGTATTTT